These 16 T cell receptor beta chains were all obtained from the same sample, sequenced in a study of T cells in Graves' hyperthyroidism and ophthalmopathy. RNA transcripts were the template for amplifying TCR beta CDR3 regions. Primed by the HTBI set, a first-round RT-PCR was run on the TCR CDR3. In TCRdb, the multiplex PCR reads were re-called with MiXCR into one record per CDR3 protein. The sample has fewer than 110,000 distinct CDR3 sequences, roughly 44% seen once. The sequencing input was blood. The receptors shown here come from a man aged 40-49 years with Graves' hyperthyroidism.

Many counts were recorded for this clonotype. V gene TRBV19 combines with J gene TRBJ1-1; 7 nucleotides match TRBD1. Germline V gene lookup returns CDR1 LNHDA and CDR2 SQIVND (reference sequence). V trimming: 5 bases; J trimming: 5 bases; junction bases outside the gene matches: 8. This CDR3 region has 14 residues. The CDR3 DNA is TGTGCCAGTAGTCCCACAGGGGAGAGAACTGAAGCTTTCTTT. Translation: CASSPTGERTEAFF. The entire variable domain, with the rest obtained from reference TRBV19 and TRBJ1-1, is as follows: DGGITQSPKYLFRKEGQNVTLSCEQNLNHDAMYWYRQDPGQGLRLIYYSQIVNDFQKGDIAEGYSVSREKKESFPLTVTSAQKNPTAFYLCASSPTGERTEAFFGQGTRLTVV.

This clonotype was recorded at least ten times. J is TRBJ2-1 and V is TRBV5-1, with TRBD1 identical over 7 bases. Germline V gene sequence: CDR1 SGHRS, CDR2 YFSETQ. V shed 1 base, J shed 5 bases, and the junction held 6 bases outside the gene matches. The CDR3 has 15 residues. This CDR3 is CASSLTRDRNNEQFF. The CDR3 DNA reads as TGCGCCAGCAGCTTGACCCGGGACAGAAACAATGAGCAGTTCTTC. Using reference TRBV5-1 and TRBJ2-1 for the parts outside the CDR3, the full variable domain is KAGVTQTPRYLIKTRGQQVTLSCSPISGHRSVSWYQQTPGQGLQFLFEYFSETQRNKGNFPGRFSGRQFSNSRSEMNVSTLELGDSALYLCASSLTRDRNNEQFFGPGTRLTVL.

The chain uses TRBV19 and TRBJ2-1, with D perhaps matching TRBD1 or TRBD2 (6 bases each). The CDR3 totals 14 residues. With 5 bases removed from V and 5 bases from J, the gap between germline ends came to 13 bases. CDR1 is LNHDA, CDR2 SQIVND, per germline (reference sequence). The CDR3 DNA reads as TGTGCCAGTAGTCCAGGGGACTGGCACAATGAGCAGTTCTTC. Its translation: CASSPGDWHNEQFF.

Turning to this clonotype: A clone one base away is much larger, so this may be a read error. The rearrangement links TRBV28 to TRBJ1-5; the match to TRBD1 covers 7 bases. CDR1 is MDHEN, CDR2 SYDVKM, per germline. The length of the CDR3 is 12 residues. The CDR3 loop reads CAGSWEGGAKHF. The DNA of the CDR3 is TGTGCCGGCAGTTGGGAAGGGGGCGCAAAGCATTTT.

The chain uses TRBV29-1 and TRBJ2-3, with 10 bases identical to TRBD2. This CDR3 is built from 14 residues. The germline V gene encodes CDR1 SQVTM and CDR2 ANQGSEA. With V trimmed by 3 bases and J by 5 bases, 5 bases remained unmatched. CDR3 nucleotides: TGCAGCGTTGAGGCTAGCGGGAGTAAAGATACGCAGTATTTT. Its translation is CSVEASGSKDTQYF.

This clonotype was seen at least ten times. V is TRBV14 and J is TRBJ2-4, with no clear D. The CDR3 extends over 14 amino acids. Trimming cost V 3 bases and J 6 bases, with 12 bases left between them. Germline V gives CDR1 SGHDN, CDR2 FVKESK. CDR3 sequence (DNA): TGTGCCAGCAGCCAGGAAGTATTACCAAACATTCAGTACTTC. Protein: CASSQEVLPNIQYF.

The rearrangement uses TRBV2 and TRBJ1-1; D is uncertain. The CDR3 has 14 amino acids. V was trimmed by 2 bases and J by 11 bases, leaving 18 bases between them. Germline values: CDR1 SNHLY, CDR2 FYNNEI. The CDR3 loop is CASSELGVTGEAFF. DNA for the CDR3: TGTGCCAGCAGTGAATTGGGAGTCACCGGGGAGGCTTTCTTT.

Note on this clonotype: A read error may explain this, as a much larger clone is one base away. The chain is built from TRBV10-2 and TRBJ2-7; D gene unclear. The CDR3 covers 12 residues. From germline, CDR1 is WSHSY and CDR2 SAAADI. CDR3 coding DNA: TGTGCCAGCAGCCAAGTTGAATACGAGCAGTACTTC. Amino acid sequence: CASSQVEYEQYF.

At least ten counts were recorded for this clonotype. This chain joins TRBV5-6 and TRBJ1-5; 7 positions match TRBD1. The germline V gene encodes CDR1 SGHDT and CDR2 YYEEEE. V gave up 2 bases and J gave up 4 bases; unmatched junction bases: 9. The length of the CDR3 is 16 residues. The CDR3 nucleotides are TGTGCCAGCAGCTTCTGGACAGGTCGCCGGAATCAGCCCCAGCATTTT. Protein: CASSFWTGRRNQPQHF.

The V gene is TRBV15, the J gene TRBJ2-6; D gene ambiguous. The CDR3 sequence is 14 residues long. Germline lookup yields CDR1 LNHNV and CDR2 YYDKDF (reference sequence). Trimming shortened V by 8 bases and J by 0 bases, and 8 bases separated the two germline ends. The CDR3 is CATGRSSGANVLTF. CDR3 DNA sequence: TGTGCCACCGGTCGGAGCTCTGGGGCCAACGTCCTGACTTTC.

The genes are TRBV7-6 and TRBJ2-3; D is tentatively TRBD1 or TRBD2 (5 bases each). V lost 8 bases to trimming and J lost 11 bases, with 17 bases between them. This CDR3 is built from 12 residues. Germline V CDR1 and CDR2: SGHVS, FNYEAQ. This CDR3 reads CASSGWDDEQYF. The DNA of the CDR3 is TGTGCCAGCTCCGGTTGGGACGATGAGCAGTATTTT.

Only a few counts were recorded for this clonotype. The V gene is TRBV6-5, the J gene TRBJ2-7; 7 positions agree with TRBD1. Unmatched junction bases numbered 11, after V lost 0 bases and J lost 6 bases. Germline lookup yields CDR1 MNHEY and CDR2 SVGAGI. CDR3 length equals 16 residues. DNA for the CDR3: TGTGCCAGCAGTTACTCCATTGACAGGGCCTTCTGCGAGCAGTACTTC. Its translation is CASSYSIDRAFCEQYF.

Points on this clonotype: This may be a read error: a much more frequent sequence differs by one nucleotide. The genes are TRBV5-1 and TRBJ1-1; D is possibly TRBD1 (5 bases). Germline CDR1 is SGHRS and CDR2 is YFSETQ. The CDR3 runs to 16 residues. The CDR3 DNA reads TGCGTCAGCAGCTTGGTTACGAGTCGGGGGGACACTGAAGCTTTCTTT. This codes for CVSSLVTSRGDTEAFF. Full variable domain (rest looked up from reference TRBV5-1 and TRBJ1-1): KAGVTQTPRYLIKTRGQQVTLSCSPISGHRSVSWYQQTPGQGLQFLFEYFSETQRNKGNFPGRFSGRQFSNSRSEMNVSTLELGDSALYLCVSSLVTSRGDTEAFFGQGTRLTVV.

The rearrangement links TRBV10-3 to TRBJ2-7; 7 bases are a match to TRBD2. There are 14 residues in the CDR3. In germline, CDR1 is ENHRY, CDR2 SYGVKD. Trimming cost V 11 bases and J 0 bases; bases outside gene matches: 10. CDR3 protein: CAANWGGSSYEQYF. The CDR3 nucleotides read TGTGCCGCCAATTGGGGGGGTAGCTCCTACGAGCAGTACTTC.

This clonotype was detected many times. This chain connects TRBV6-5 to TRBJ2-7; D could derive from TRBD1 or TRBD2 (5 bases each). The germline V gene has CDR1 MNHEY and CDR2 SVGAGI. The CDR3 contains 14 residues. V shed 4 bases and J shed 6 bases, with 16 bases lying between them. The CDR3 loop reads CASSWGAGTSEQYF. The CDR3 nucleotides are TGTGCCAGCAGTTGGGGCGCAGGGACCAGCGAGCAGTACTTC.

The J gene is TRBJ1-3, the V gene TRBV7-9, with TRBD1 matching 11 bases. The CDR3 extends over 14 amino acids. Per germline, CDR1 SEHNR and CDR2 FQNEAQ (reference sequence). Trimming cost V 5 bases and J 4 bases; bases outside gene matches: 1. The CDR3 here is CASSRTGGGNTIYF. The CDR3 coding sequence is TGTGCCAGCAGCCGGACAGGGGGCGGAAACACCATATATTTT.